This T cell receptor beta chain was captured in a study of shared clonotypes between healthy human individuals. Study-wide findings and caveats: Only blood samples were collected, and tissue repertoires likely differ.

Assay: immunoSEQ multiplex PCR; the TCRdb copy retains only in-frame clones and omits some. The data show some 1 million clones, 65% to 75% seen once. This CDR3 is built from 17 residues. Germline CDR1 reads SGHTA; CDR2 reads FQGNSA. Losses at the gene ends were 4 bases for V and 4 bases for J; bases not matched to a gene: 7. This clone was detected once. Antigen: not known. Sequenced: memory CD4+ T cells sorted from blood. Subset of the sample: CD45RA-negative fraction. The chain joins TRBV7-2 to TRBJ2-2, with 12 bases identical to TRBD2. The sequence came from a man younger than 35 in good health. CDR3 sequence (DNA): TGTGCCAGCAGCTCAACGGGACTAGCGGGCTCCACCGGGGAGCTGTTTTTT. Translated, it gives CASSSTGLAGSTGELFF.